The 32 T cell receptor beta chains given below trace back to one sample, sequenced in a study of graft-versus-host responses after intestinal transplantation. The antigens for these receptors are not known. Assay: immunoSEQ multiplex PCR; the TCRdb copy retains only in-frame clones and omits some. The table lists about 88,000 clones, 80% to 95% of them singletons. The sample in question was unstimulated CD4+ T cells sorted from spleen or lymph node cells, obtained before transplant. These receptor sequences come from a human donor who was the organ donor for an intestinal transplant.

CDR3 DNA: TGTGCCAGCTCACCCGACAGGCAGGGTGGCTATGGCTACACCTTC. Translation: CASSPDRQGGYGYTF. This chain connects TRBV18 to TRBJ1-2, with D possibly matching TRBD1 (6 bases). CDR1 KGHSH and CDR2 LQKENI come from the germline V gene. Trimming took 3 bases from V and 4 from J, leaving 15 bases between them. The CDR3 consists of 15 residues.

The chain has TRBV7-3 and TRBJ2-7; D might be TRBD1 (5 bases). V was pared by 5 bases and J by 2 bases, with 13 bases between. CDR1 is SGHTA, CDR2 FQGTGA, per germline. This CDR3 comprises 14 residues. DNA of the CDR3: TGTGCCAGCAGCCCTGGGGCACCTACCTACGAGCAGTACTTC. Its protein is CASSPGAPTYEQYF. The variable domain in full, with the rest retrieved from reference TRBV7-3 and TRBJ2-7, is GAGVSQTPSNKVTEKGKYVELRCDPISGHTALYWYRQSLGQGPEFLIYFQGTGAADDSGLPNDRFFAVRPEGSVSTLKIQRTERGDSAVYLCASSPGAPTYEQYFGPGTRLTVT.

The J gene is TRBJ2-3, the V gene TRBV5-1, with D possibly being TRBD1 (6 bases). The V gene's germline CDR1 is SGHRS and CDR2 YFSETQ. CDR3 length: 16 amino acids. With 4 bases removed from V and 4 bases from J, the gap between germline ends came to 19 bases. In DNA form, the CDR3 reads TGCGCCAGCAGCCTTAACAGGGCCACGTCTCCAGATACGCAGTATTTT. Its translation: CASSLNRATSPDTQYF.

This clone was observed a few times. The chain combines TRBV19 with TRBJ1-1, with 8 bases that match TRBD1. This CDR3 is built from 13 residues. V lost 4 bases, J lost 4 bases, and 2 bases stayed unmatched. Germline values: CDR1 LNHDA, CDR2 SQIVND (reference sequence). The CDR3 loop reads CASSTDRVTEAFF. CDR3 coding DNA: TGTGCCAGTAGTACGGACAGGGTCACTGAAGCTTTCTTT.

This clone came up a few times. The V and J genes are TRBV25-1 and TRBJ1-1; D remains unclear. The V end lost 8 bases, the J end lost 4 bases, and 8 bases lay between the germline ends. The CDR3 is 11 amino acids. Germline V gives CDR1 MGHDK, CDR2 SYGVNS. The DNA of the CDR3 is TGTGCCAGCGGTTGGAGCACTGAAGCTTTCTTT. Encoded protein: CASGWSTEAFF.

As regards this clone: Relative to the germline gene, one junction end is altered; a read error may explain this. The rearrangement links TRBV7-7 to TRBJ2-1, with 9 bases matching TRBD2. This CDR3 has 13 residues. CDR1 SSHAT and CDR2 FNYEAQ come from the germline V gene (reference sequence). Here the CDR3 reads CASSLGGRDEQFF. Written as DNA, the CDR3 is TGTGCTAGCAGCTTAGGCGGGAGGGATGAGCAGTTCTTC.

CDR3 in amino acids: CASNIMNWGLASYEQFF. Here the CDR3 DNA reads TGTGCCAGTAATATTATGAATTGGGGACTAGCTTCCTATGAGCAGTTCTTC. The chain employs TRBV19 and TRBJ2-1, with 9 positions matching TRBD2. Germline values: CDR1 LNHDA, CDR2 SQIVND (reference sequence). The CDR3 runs to 17 residues. Trimming took 7 bases from V and 8 from J; bases not matched to a gene: 18.

The rearrangement uses TRBV7-9 and TRBJ1-2, with 8 bases fitting TRBD1. Germline V gene sequence: CDR1 SEHNR, CDR2 FQNEAQ (reference sequence). This CDR3 contains 19 residues. V trimming: 10 bases; J trimming: 0 bases; junction bases outside the gene matches: 22. The CDR3 bases are TGTGCCACAAACCGGGACAGGAGCGAACCTACGACTACTAACTATGGCTACACCTTC. Amino acid sequence: CATNRDRSEPTTTNYGYTF.

The chain is built from TRBV2 and TRBJ1-3; 7 bases agree with TRBD1. The V gene end was trimmed by 6 bases and the J gene end by 0 bases; junction bases not matched to a gene: 8. Germline-derived CDR1 and CDR2 are SNHLY and FYNNEI. This CDR3 is built from 16 residues. CDR3 sequence: CASSLQGPYSGNTIYF. CDR3 bases: TGTGCCAGCAGCTTACAGGGGCCCTACTCTGGAAACACCATATATTTT.

The chain employs TRBV9 and TRBJ2-2; 8 nucleotides agree with TRBD2. CDR3 length: 17 amino acids. Germline CDR1 SGDLS, CDR2 YYNGEE. Trimming at V came to 5 bases and at J to 5 bases, leaving 14 bases not matched to a gene. The CDR3 spells CASSHTSGGGFTGELFF. DNA for the CDR3: TGTGCCAGCAGTCACACGAGCGGGGGAGGATTTACCGGGGAGCTGTTTTTT.

The V and J genes are TRBV19 and TRBJ1-1; TRBD1 matches 10 bases. CDR3 length: 13 residues. Germline assignment: CDR1 LNHDA and CDR2 SQIVND (reference sequence). V was clipped by 5 bases and J by 5 bases; unmatched bases: 2. CDR3 bases: TGTGCCAGTAGTGGGACAGGGGTGACTGAAGCTTTCTTT. Translated, it gives CASSGTGVTEAFF.

This clone was seen a single time. The V gene is TRBV5-4, the J gene TRBJ1-1; 7 bases agree with TRBD1. The CDR3 length is 16 residues. The J segment lost 2 bases and the V segment lost 5 bases, leaving 12 bases of the junction unmatched. In germline, CDR1 is SGHNT, CDR2 YYREEE (reference sequence). CDR3 in DNA: TGTGCCAGCAGGGGGGGACAGATAGGGGTAAACACTGAAGCTTTCTTT. Translating gives CASRGGQIGVNTEAFF.

This clone was counted between two and nine times. This chain connects TRBV7-2 to TRBJ1-1, with TRBD1 matching over 7 bases. Trimming at V came to 4 bases and at J to 4 bases, leaving 3 bases not matched to a gene. Germline CDR1 is SGHTA and CDR2 is FQGNSA. There are 13 residues in the CDR3. Here the CDR3 reads CASSSQGGTEAFF. Written as DNA, the CDR3 is TGTGCCAGCAGCTCTCAGGGGGGCACTGAAGCTTTCTTT. Combining the CDR3 with reference TRBV7-2 and TRBJ1-1 gives the whole variable domain GAGVSQSPSNKVTEKGKDVELRCDPISGHTALYWYRQSLGQGLEFLIYFQGNSAPDKSGLPSDRFSAERTGGSVSTLTIQRTQQEDSAVYLCASSSQGGTEAFFGQGTRLTVV.

V is TRBV11-2 and J is TRBJ2-2; 9 nucleotides align to TRBD1. V shed 6 bases, J shed 9 bases, and the junction held 11 bases outside the gene matches. This CDR3 has 15 amino acids. In germline, CDR1 is SGHAT, CDR2 FQNNGV. CDR3 in amino acids: CASSLLDRGGRELFF. CDR3 DNA sequence: TGTGCCAGCAGTCTCCTAGACAGGGGGGGAAGGGAGCTGTTTTTT.

This chain connects TRBV12-5 to TRBJ2-2, with 7 positions matching TRBD1. This CDR3 contains 15 residues. Germline loops: CDR1 LGHNT, CDR2 FRNRAP. V was pared by 5 bases and J by 1 base, with 4 bases of the junction left unmatched. The CDR3 DNA sequence: TGTGCTAGTGGTACTCGGACAGGGAACACCGGGGAGCTGTTTTTT. As protein: CASGTRTGNTGELFF.

The gene calls are TRBV25-1 and TRBJ2-2, with unresolved D. Trimming stripped 4 bases from V and 5 bases from J, with 11 bases between. Germline CDR1 is MGHDK and CDR2 is SYGVNS. The CDR3 loop spans 14 amino acids. The CDR3 nucleotides read TGTGCCAGCAGTGGCGGAAGAGGTACCGGGGAGCTGTTTTTT. Translated, it gives CASSGGRGTGELFF.

This chain connects TRBV7-3 to TRBJ1-2, with D uncertain. CDR3 length: 15 residues. Germline CDR1 SGHTA, CDR2 FQGTGA. V lost 2 bases to trimming and J lost 4 bases, with 14 bases between them. CDR3 in amino acids: CASSLLSGAVYGYTF. CDR3 nucleotide sequence: TGTGCCAGCAGCTTACTGAGTGGAGCTGTCTATGGCTACACCTTC.

This chain links TRBV7-3 with TRBJ2-1; no clear D gene. The CDR3 contains 12 residues. V was trimmed by 5 bases and J by 7 bases, leaving 9 bases between them. Germline values: CDR1 SGHTA, CDR2 FQGTGA. The CDR3 is CASSLNGNEQFF. The DNA of the CDR3 is TGTGCCAGCAGCCTAAACGGGAATGAGCAGTTCTTC.

The chain is built from TRBV7-3 and TRBJ2-5; weak D call: TRBD2 (7 bases). The ends were cut back, 4 bases at V and 5 bases at J, with 17 bases in the middle. Germline V gives CDR1 SGHTA, CDR2 FQGTGA. The CDR3 sequence is 15 residues long. The CDR3 loop reads CASSSVRGGGETQYF. The DNA for the CDR3 is TGTGCCAGCAGCTCCGTTAGAGGGGGGGGTGAGACCCAGTACTTC.

Notes on this clone: The junction shows a germline mismatch at one end, possibly a read error. This sample also contains other DNA sequences that code for the same CDR3. The chain couples TRBV12-5 to TRBJ1-1; D ambiguous. From germline, CDR1 is LGHNT and CDR2 FRNRAP. This CDR3 comprises 13 residues. The CDR3 loop reads CASGLRGNTEAFF. The CDR3 coding sequence is TGTGCCAGTGGTTTGCGAGGGAACACTGAAGCTTTCTTT.

The chain carries TRBV13 and TRBJ2-7; no reliable D call. Germline V gene data show CDR1 as PRHDT and CDR2 as FYEKMQ (reference sequence). The CDR3 is made up of 12 amino acids. V lost 1 base and J 6 bases, leaving 7 bases between the germline ends. The CDR3 spells CASSLAAGEQYF. CDR3 DNA: TGTGCCAGCAGCTTAGCAGCAGGCGAGCAGTACTTC.

This clone has just one count. The gene calls are TRBV6-6 and TRBJ1-3, with 7 bases that match TRBD1. J gave up 1 base and V 5 bases, and 5 bases lay outside the gene matches. Per the germline V gene, CDR1 is MNHNY and CDR2 is SVGAGI (reference sequence). CDR3 length equals 15 residues. CDR3 sequence (DNA): TGTGCCAGCAGTGTGGACAGGATGTCTGGAAACACCATATATTTT. It is translated as CASSVDRMSGNTIYF.

The chain employs TRBV25-1 and TRBJ1-2; TRBD1 agrees at 7 bases. Trimming cost V 6 bases and J 8 bases; bases outside gene matches: 15. The CDR3 contains 15 residues. Germline-derived CDR1 and CDR2 are MGHDK and SYGVNS. CDR3 sequence: CASSPTPDRAKGYTF. The DNA for the CDR3 is TGTGCCAGCAGCCCAACCCCCGACAGGGCTAAGGGCTACACCTTC.

The chain links TRBV29-1 to TRBJ1-1; maybe TRBD1 (5 bases). Per germline, CDR1 SQVTM and CDR2 ANQGSEA. The V end was cut by 6 bases, the J end by 0 bases, with 11 bases between. The CDR3 sequence is 13 residues long. CDR3 sequence (DNA): TGCAGCGTGCAGGGAGGCGTGAACACTGAAGCTTTCTTT. Amino acid sequence: CSVQGGVNTEAFF.

This sequence joins TRBV19 and TRBJ2-5; D is perhaps TRBD2 (6 bases). With 3 bases removed from V and 1 base from J, the gap between germline ends came to 9 bases. Germline loops: CDR1 LNHDA, CDR2 SQIVND (reference sequence). The CDR3 runs to 14 residues. CDR3 DNA sequence: TGTGCCAGTAGTATTGGGCGGGGCCAAGAGACCCAGTACTTC. As protein: CASSIGRGQETQYF.

This clone was detected only a few times. The gene calls are TRBV7-9 and TRBJ2-1; TRBD2 is a possible D gene (6 bases). The germline V and J ends were trimmed by 2 bases and 5 bases, with 13 bases remaining between them. Germline lookup yields CDR1 SEHNR and CDR2 FQNEAQ (reference sequence). CDR3 length: 15 amino acids. The CDR3 coding sequence is TGTGCCAGCAGCTTAACTAGGCTAGCGAACAATGAGCAGTTCTTC. As protein: CASSLTRLANNEQFF.

The table lists this clone with a count of one. The chain carries TRBV27 and TRBJ2-3; D uncertain. The V end was cut by 7 bases, the J end by 3 bases, with 20 bases between. The CDR3 covers 16 residues. Germline loops: CDR1 MNHEY, CDR2 SMNVEV (reference sequence). This chain's CDR3 is CASTRLRSFSTDTQYF. CDR3 DNA: TGTGCCAGCACCCGTCTGCGGAGCTTCTCTACAGATACGCAGTATTTT.

The V call is TRBV14, the J call TRBJ2-2; a weak D match, TRBD2 (6 bases). The germline gives CDR1 SGHDN, CDR2 FVKESK. The CDR3 contains 16 residues. V lost 1 base and J lost 1, with 10 bases in between. The CDR3 reads CASSQVRGLNTGELFF. CDR3 in DNA: TGTGCCAGCAGCCAAGTTCGGGGGTTGAACACCGGGGAGCTGTTTTTT. The full variable domain, its missing parts supplied by reference TRBV14 and TRBJ2-2, is EAGVTQFPSHSVIEKGQTVTLRCDPISGHDNLYWYRRVMGKEIKFLLHFVKESKQDESGMPNNRFLAERTGGTYSTLKVQPAELEDSGVYFCASSQVRGLNTGELFFGEGSRLTVL.

As regards this clone: Its ends do not fully match the called genes, so a read error is possible. V is TRBV19 and J is TRBJ2-1, with 12 bases identical to TRBD2. This CDR3 contains 13 residues. Germline V lookup: CDR1 LNHDA, CDR2 SQIVND (reference sequence). The CDR3 sequence is CASSIGLAGGVLF. The CDR3 bases are TGTGCCAGTAGTATTGGCCTAGCGGGGGGGGTCCTCTTC. The entire variable domain, with the rest obtained from reference TRBV19 and TRBJ2-1, is as follows: DGGITQSPKYLFRKEGQNVTLSCEQNLNHDAMYWYRQDPGQGLRLIYYSQIVNDFQKGDIAEGYSVSREKKESFPLTVTSAQKNPTAFYLCASSIGLAGGVLFGPGTRLTVL.

The chain employs TRBV28 and TRBJ1-1; the match to TRBD1 covers 7 bases. Germline CDR1 MDHEN, CDR2 SYDVKM. The junction had 13 bases not matched to a gene; V was cut back by 6 bases and J by 6 bases. The CDR3 spans 15 residues. DNA of the CDR3: TGTGCCAGCAGCCGACCAGACAGGGCGGTGGCTGAAGCTTTCTTT. Translating gives CASSRPDRAVAEAFF.

V usage is TRBV6-6 and J usage is TRBJ1-6; the match to TRBD1 covers 7 bases. V lost 2 bases, J lost 7 bases, and 5 bases stayed unmatched. CDR3 length equals 15 residues. The germline V gene encodes CDR1 MNHNY and CDR2 SVGAGI (reference sequence). The CDR3: CASSYRTGRNSPLHF. The CDR3 region has the DNA TGTGCCAGCAGTTACCGGACAGGCAGAAATTCACCCCTCCACTTT.

J is TRBJ1-3 and V is TRBV11-2; D ambiguous. From germline, CDR1 is SGHAT and CDR2 FQNNGV. The V end lost 0 bases, the J end lost 4 bases, and 13 bases lay between the germline ends. The CDR3 length is 16 residues. As DNA, the CDR3 is TGTGCCAGCAGCTTAGATCTAGTCGGTTCGGGAAACACCATATATTTT. Translating it yields CASSLDLVGSGNTIYF.